What follows describes a single T cell receptor beta chain. These data belong to a study of a mutant IDH1 vaccine in newly diagnosed glioma. For the study at large: Patients had received radiotherapy, temozolomide, or both previously, most receiving both.

Measured with immunoSEQ multiplex PCR; TCRdb has only the in-frame clones, and not every one. The sample shows about 38,000 clones, roughly 92% of them seen only once. With 9 bases removed from V and 1 base from J, the gap between germline ends came to 9 bases. Germline lookup yields CDR1 LNHDA and CDR2 SQIVND (reference sequence). This CDR3 spans 12 amino acids. The time point denotes: baseline, week 1 (first vaccination visit). The treatment was: pre-vaccination baseline after standard-of-care therapy. This clonotype originated in a young man with glioma. This specimen consisted of PBMCs, obtained from a glioma patient treated with radiotherapy, temozolomide or both. The genes are TRBV19 and TRBJ1-1; D is unresolved. The CDR3 coding sequence is TGTGCCAGCCAGATGGGGAACACTGAAGCTTTCTTT. Translated: CASQMGNTEAFF.